One sample yielded the 7 T cell receptor beta chains listed below, sequenced in a study of human T cells and chemical hapten exposure. TCRdb re-derived calls from the RACE reads in MiXCR, one entry per CDR3 protein. The sample has roughly 380,000 distinct CDR3 sequences, about 5.1% seen once; the top ten hold around 2.6%. Time point noted: pre-sensitization, week 0. Treatment described: therapeutic diphenylcyclopropenone sensitization with weekly scalp DPC. The sample consisted of whole blood, taken in connection with sensitization to the hapten diphenylcyclopropenone (DPC). Source of these receptors: a woman aged 45-65 years with alopecia areata. Some clones in this sample may be carry-over from other donors' samples.

This clonotype has a count of ten or more. The V and J genes are TRBV29-1 and TRBJ2-1, with unresolved D. CDR3 length: 12 residues. Germline CDR1 and CDR2: SQVTM and ANQGSEA. CDR3 DNA: TGCAGTTACGACCTGGTAACGGGTGAGCAGTTCTTC. It is translated as CSYDLVTGEQFF.

In its sample, this clonotype was seen many times. This chain links TRBV7-9 with TRBJ1-5; D is unclear. The V end was cut by 4 bases, the J end by 6 bases, with 16 bases between. Germline CDR1 and CDR2: SEHNR and FQNEAQ (reference sequence). The CDR3 spans 15 residues. The CDR3 DNA sequence: TGTGCCAGCAGCTCAGGTGATGGATCGGGTCAGCCCCAGCATTTT. Translation: CASSSGDGSGQPQHF.

This clonotype was seen more than once but under ten times. The chain links TRBV7-2 to TRBJ2-1; TRBD2 agrees at 8 bases. V lost 5 bases to trimming and J lost 9 bases; unmatched junction nucleotides: 12. Germline CDR1 reads SGHTA; CDR2 reads FQGNSA. This CDR3 region has 15 residues. This CDR3 reads CASSRSGSPRGEQFF. CDR3 in DNA: TGTGCCAGCAGCCGGAGCGGGAGCCCGCGAGGTGAGCAGTTCTTC.

V usage is TRBV12-3 or TRBV12-4 and J usage is TRBJ1-3; D is perhaps TRBD1 (5 bases). V was shortened by 11 bases and J by 2 bases, with 13 bases between the two germline ends. The CDR3 extends over 13 amino acids. CDR3 in amino acids: CAGSGRTGNTIYF. CDR3 DNA: TGTGCCGGCTCGGGACGGACTGGAAACACCATATATTTT.

The genes are TRBV6-2 or TRBV6-3 and TRBJ2-1; 7 bases match TRBD2. J gave up 2 bases and V 2 bases, and 3 bases lay outside the gene matches. The CDR3 is made up of 15 amino acids. Per the germline V gene, CDR1 is MNHEY and CDR2 is SVGEGT. In DNA, the CDR3 is TGTGCCAGCAGTTACAGGACTAGGCCCTACAATGAGCAGTTCTTC. It translates to CASSYRTRPYNEQFF.

In this sample, this clonotype turned up a few times. The V and J genes are TRBV7-9 and TRBJ1-1; no reliable D call. The V and J ends lost 5 bases and 10 bases respectively, with 14 bases between them. Germline V gene lookup returns CDR1 SEHNR and CDR2 FQNEAQ (reference sequence). This CDR3 spans 12 amino acids. The CDR3, as DNA: TGTGCCAGCAGCCCCCAAGCCCCTTCAGCTTTCTTT. Residues: CASSPQAPSAFF. Based on the CDR3 plus reference TRBV7-9 and TRBJ1-1, the full variable domain is DTGVSQNPRHKITKRGQNVTFRCDPISEHNRLYWYRQTLGQGPEFLTYFQNEAQLEKSRLLSDRFSAERPKGSFSTLEIQRTEQGDSAMYLCASSPQAPSAFFGQGTRLTVV.

The sample holds a few counts of this clonotype. The genes are TRBV4-3 and TRBJ1-2, with D possibly being TRBD1 (5 bases). This CDR3 spans 16 amino acids. V was shortened by 0 bases and J by 0 bases, with 11 bases between the two germline ends. The V gene's germline CDR1 is LGHNA and CDR2 YSLEER. CDR3 nucleotides: TGCGCCAGCAGCCAAGATCCGGGGCTAGCTAACTATGGCTACACCTTC. It encodes CASSQDPGLANYGYTF.